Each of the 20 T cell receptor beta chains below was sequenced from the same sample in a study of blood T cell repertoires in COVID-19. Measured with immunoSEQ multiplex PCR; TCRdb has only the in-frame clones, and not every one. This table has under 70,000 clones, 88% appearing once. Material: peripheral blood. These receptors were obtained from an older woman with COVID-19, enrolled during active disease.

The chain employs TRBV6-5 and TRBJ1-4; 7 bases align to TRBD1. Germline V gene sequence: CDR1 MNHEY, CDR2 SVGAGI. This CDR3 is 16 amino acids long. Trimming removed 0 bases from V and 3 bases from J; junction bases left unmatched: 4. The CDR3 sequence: CASSYSGGRANEKLFF. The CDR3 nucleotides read TGTGCCAGCAGTTACTCAGGGGGCAGGGCTAATGAAAAACTGTTTTTT.

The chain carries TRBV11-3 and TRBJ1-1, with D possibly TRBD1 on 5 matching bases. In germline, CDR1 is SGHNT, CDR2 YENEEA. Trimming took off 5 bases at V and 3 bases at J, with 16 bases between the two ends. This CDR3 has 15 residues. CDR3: CASSPRGGEYTEAFF. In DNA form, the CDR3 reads TGTGCCAGCAGCCCGAGGGGCGGGGAGTACACTGAAGCTTTCTTT. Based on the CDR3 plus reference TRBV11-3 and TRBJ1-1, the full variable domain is EAGVVQSPRYKIIEKKQPVAFWCNPISGHNTLYWYLQNLGQGPELLIRYENEEAVDDSQLPKDRFSAERLKGVDSTLKIQPAELGDSAVYLCASSPRGGEYTEAFFGQGTRLTVV.

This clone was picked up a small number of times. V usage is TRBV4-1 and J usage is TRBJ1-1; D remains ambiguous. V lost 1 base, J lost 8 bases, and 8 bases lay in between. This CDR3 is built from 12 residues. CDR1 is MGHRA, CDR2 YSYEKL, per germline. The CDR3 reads CASSQVAGEAFF. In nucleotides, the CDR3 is TGCGCCAGCAGCCAAGTTGCGGGGGAAGCTTTCTTT.

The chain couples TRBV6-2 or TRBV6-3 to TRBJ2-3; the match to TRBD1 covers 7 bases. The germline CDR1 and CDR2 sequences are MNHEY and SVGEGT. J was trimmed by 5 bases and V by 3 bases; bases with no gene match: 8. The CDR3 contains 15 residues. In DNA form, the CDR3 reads TGTGCCAGCAGTTATCGACAGGGTGGGAGAGATACGCAGTATTTT. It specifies CASSYRQGGRDTQYF.

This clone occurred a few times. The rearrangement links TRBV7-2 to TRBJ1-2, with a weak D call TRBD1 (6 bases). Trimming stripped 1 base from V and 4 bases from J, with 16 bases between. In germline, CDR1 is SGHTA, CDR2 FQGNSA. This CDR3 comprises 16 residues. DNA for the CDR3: TGTGCCAGCAGCTTAGTGGGGGCTGAACTTGGCTATGGCTACACCTTC. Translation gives CASSLVGAELGYGYTF.

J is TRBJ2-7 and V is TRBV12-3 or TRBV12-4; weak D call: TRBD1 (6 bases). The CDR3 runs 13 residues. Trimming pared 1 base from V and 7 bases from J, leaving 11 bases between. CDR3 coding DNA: TGTGCCAGCAGTTTAGGATACAGGGTGGAGCAGTACTTC. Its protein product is CASSLGYRVEQYF.

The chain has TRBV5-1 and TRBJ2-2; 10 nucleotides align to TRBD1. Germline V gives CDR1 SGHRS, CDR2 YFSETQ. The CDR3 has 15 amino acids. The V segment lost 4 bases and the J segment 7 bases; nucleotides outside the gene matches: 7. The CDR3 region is CASSRQGASVGELFF. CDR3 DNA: TGCGCCAGCAGCCGACAGGGGGCGAGTGTCGGGGAGCTGTTTTTT. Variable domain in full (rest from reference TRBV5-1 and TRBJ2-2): KAGVTQTPRYLIKTRGQQVTLSCSPISGHRSVSWYQQTPGQGLQFLFEYFSETQRNKGNFPGRFSGRQFSNSRSEMNVSTLELGDSALYLCASSRQGASVGELFFGEGSRLTVL.

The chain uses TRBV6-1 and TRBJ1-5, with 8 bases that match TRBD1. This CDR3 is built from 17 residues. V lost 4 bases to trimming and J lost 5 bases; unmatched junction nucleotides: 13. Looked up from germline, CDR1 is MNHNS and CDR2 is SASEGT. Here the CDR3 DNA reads TGTGCCAGCAGTGGGACAGGGAATCGTTGGTGGGATCAGCCCCAGCATTTT. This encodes CASSGTGNRWWDQPQHF.

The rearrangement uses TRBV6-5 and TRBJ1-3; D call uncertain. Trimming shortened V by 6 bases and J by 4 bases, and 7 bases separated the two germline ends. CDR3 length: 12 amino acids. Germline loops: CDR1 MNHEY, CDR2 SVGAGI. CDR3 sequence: CASRFVGNTIYF. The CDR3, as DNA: TGTGCCAGCAGATTCGTGGGAAACACCATATATTTT.

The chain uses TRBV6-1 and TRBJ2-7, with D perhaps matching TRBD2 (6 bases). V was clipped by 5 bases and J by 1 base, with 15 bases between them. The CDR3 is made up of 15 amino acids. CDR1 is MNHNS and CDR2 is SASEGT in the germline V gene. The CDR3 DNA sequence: TGTGCCAGCAGTTCGGGGGTGGATTGGTCCTACGAGCAGTACTTC. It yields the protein CASSSGVDWSYEQYF.

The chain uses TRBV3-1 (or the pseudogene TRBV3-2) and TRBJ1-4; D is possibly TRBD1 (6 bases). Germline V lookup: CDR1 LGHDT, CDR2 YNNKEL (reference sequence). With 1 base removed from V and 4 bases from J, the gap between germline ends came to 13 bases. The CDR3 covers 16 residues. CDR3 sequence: CASSQAPGEINEKLFF. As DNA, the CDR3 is TGTGCCAGCAGCCAAGCCCCAGGGGAAATTAATGAAAAACTGTTTTTT.

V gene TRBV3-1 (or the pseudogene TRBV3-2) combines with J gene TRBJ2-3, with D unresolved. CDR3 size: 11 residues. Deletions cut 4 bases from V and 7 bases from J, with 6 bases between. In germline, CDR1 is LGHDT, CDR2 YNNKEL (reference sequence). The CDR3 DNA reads TGTGCCAGCAGCCGAGGAAATACGCAGTATTTT. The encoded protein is CASSRGNTQYF.

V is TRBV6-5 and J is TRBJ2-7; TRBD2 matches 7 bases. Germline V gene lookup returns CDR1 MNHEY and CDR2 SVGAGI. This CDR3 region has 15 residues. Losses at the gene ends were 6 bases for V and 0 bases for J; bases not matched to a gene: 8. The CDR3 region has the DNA TGTGCCAGCAGGTCCTACAGCGGGATCTCCTACGAGCAGTACTTC. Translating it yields CASRSYSGISYEQYF.

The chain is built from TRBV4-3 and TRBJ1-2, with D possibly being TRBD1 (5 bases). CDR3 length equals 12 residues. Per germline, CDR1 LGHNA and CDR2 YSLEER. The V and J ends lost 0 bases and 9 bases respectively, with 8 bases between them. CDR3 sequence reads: CASSQDRERYTF. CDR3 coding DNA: TGCGCCAGCAGCCAAGACAGGGAACGCTACACCTTC.

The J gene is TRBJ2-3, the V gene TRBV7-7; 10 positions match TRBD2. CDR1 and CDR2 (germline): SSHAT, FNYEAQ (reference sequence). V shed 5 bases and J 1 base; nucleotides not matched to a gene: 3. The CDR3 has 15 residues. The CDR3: CASSLGLAGTDTQYF. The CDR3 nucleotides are TGTGCCAGCAGCCTTGGACTAGCGGGCACAGATACGCAGTATTTT.

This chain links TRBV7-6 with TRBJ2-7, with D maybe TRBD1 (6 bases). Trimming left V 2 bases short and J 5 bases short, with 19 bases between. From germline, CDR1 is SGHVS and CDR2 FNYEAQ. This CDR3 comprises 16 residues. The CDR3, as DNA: TGTGCCAGCAGCTTAATGGGTTTGCAGGGGTACGACGAGCAGTACTTC. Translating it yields CASSLMGLQGYDEQYF. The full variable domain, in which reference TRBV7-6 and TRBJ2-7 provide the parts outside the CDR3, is GAGVSQSPRYKVTKRGQDVALRCDPISGHVSLYWYRQALGQGPEFLTYFNYEAQQDKSGLPNDRFSAERPEGSISTLTIQRTEQRDSAMYRCASSLMGLQGYDEQYFGPGTRLTVT.

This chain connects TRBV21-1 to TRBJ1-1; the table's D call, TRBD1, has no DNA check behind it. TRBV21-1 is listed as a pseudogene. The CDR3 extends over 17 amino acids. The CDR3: CASSKGGARVGDTEAFF. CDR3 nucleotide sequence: TGTGCCAGCAGCAAAGGGGGCGCAAGGGTAGGGGACACTGAAGCTTTCTTT.

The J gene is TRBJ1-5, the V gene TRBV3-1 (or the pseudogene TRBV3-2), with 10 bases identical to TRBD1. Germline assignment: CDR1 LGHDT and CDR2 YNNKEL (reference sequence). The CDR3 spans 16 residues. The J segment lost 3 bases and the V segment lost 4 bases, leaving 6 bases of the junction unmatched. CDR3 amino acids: CASSRGTGDPNQPQHF. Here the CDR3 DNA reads TGTGCCAGCAGCCGAGGGACAGGGGACCCCAATCAGCCCCAGCATTTT.

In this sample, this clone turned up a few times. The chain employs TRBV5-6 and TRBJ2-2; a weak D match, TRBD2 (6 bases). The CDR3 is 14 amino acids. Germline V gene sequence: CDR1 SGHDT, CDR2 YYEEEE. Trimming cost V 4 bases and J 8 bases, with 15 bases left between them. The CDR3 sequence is CASSLGLGHGELFF. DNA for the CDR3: TGTGCCAGCAGCCTGGGACTCGGCCATGGGGAGCTGTTTTTT.

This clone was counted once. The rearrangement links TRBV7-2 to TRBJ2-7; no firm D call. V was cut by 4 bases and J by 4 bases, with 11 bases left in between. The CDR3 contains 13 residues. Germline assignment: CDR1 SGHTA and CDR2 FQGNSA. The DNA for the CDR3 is TGTGCCAGCAGCTCACCTCCGAGATACGAGCAGTACTTC. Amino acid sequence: CASSSPPRYEQYF. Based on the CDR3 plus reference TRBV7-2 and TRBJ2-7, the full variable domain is GAGVSQSPSNKVTEKGKDVELRCDPISGHTALYWYRQSLGQGLEFLIYFQGNSAPDKSGLPSDRFSAERTGGSVSTLTIQRTQQEDSAVYLCASSSPPRYEQYFGPGTRLTVT.